Listed below are T cell receptor beta chains from one sample, sequenced in a study of beta chain features in type 1 diabetes. The table came from immunoSEQ multiplex PCR; TCRdb's copy has only in-frame clones and leaves some out. The sample includes fewer than 30,000 clones, less than 60% seen only once; the top ten take 1.5%. Sequencing was done on a sample of Tregs from blood. All receptors come from a woman between 18 and 29 years old with type 1 diabetes. CDR3s include the opening cysteine and the closing phenylalanine or tryptophan. A D gene is named only where the DNA matches it firmly. Clone size is not always given. Where it is, it says once, few, many or a class for expanded clones.

size	V	J	D	DNA	CDR3
-	TRBV30	TRBJ2-5	-	TGTGCCAGTGGGGGGTTGGAGACCCAGTACTTC	CASGGLETQYF
few	TRBV4-2	TRBJ2-1	TRBD2	TGTGCCAGCAGCCAGAGGACTAGCGGGGCCCTCCCTGTCTACAATGAGCAGTTCTTC	CASSQRTSGALPVYNEQFF
-	TRBV30	TRBJ2-1	TRBD2	TGTGCCTGGACCTCCGGGAGGGATTGGTACAATGAGCAGTTCTTC	CAWTSGRDWYNEQFF
-	TRBV28	TRBJ1-5	-	TGTGCCAGCAGTCCACAGGGTAGCGGCAATCAGCCCCAGCATTTT	CASSPQGSGNQPQHF
-	TRBV7-9	TRBJ2-5	TRBD2	TGTGCCAGCAGCTTAGGACTAGCGAAAGAGACCCAGTACTTC	CASSLGLAKETQYF
-	TRBV14	TRBJ2-1	TRBD2	TGTGCCAGCAGCGGACTAGCGGGAGGGCCGGGGAATGAGCAGTTCTTC	CASSGLAGGPGNEQFF
-	TRBV9	TRBJ2-1	-	TGTGCCAGCAGCCTTCGACATCAAGACAATGAGCAGTTCTTC	CASSLRHQDNEQFF
-	TRBV19	TRBJ2-2	TRBD1	TGTGCCAGCAGCCCAGGGGGTGGTGGGAGCGCCGGGGAGCTGTTTTTT	CASSPGGGGSAGELFF
-	TRBV5-6	TRBJ2-1	-	TGTGCCAGCAGCATACCGGCCTCAATAGGAGGGCAGTTCTTC	CASSIPASIGGQFF
-	TRBV11-3	TRBJ2-1	TRBD2	TGTGCCAGCAGCTCCCGACGCGGGAGCTCCTACAATGAGCAGTTCTTC	CASSSRRGSSYNEQFF
few	TRBV29-1	TRBJ2-1	-	TGCAGCGTTGAAGACCGAACAGGGGCCGGGGGTGAGCAGTTCTTC	CSVEDRTGAGGEQFF
few	TRBV19	TRBJ2-7	TRBD1	TGTGCCAGTAGCCCCAGGGGGCTTTACGAGCAGTACTTC	CASSPRGLYEQYF
few	TRBV7-2	TRBJ1-1	-	TGTGCCAGCAGCTTAGTTCCGAGTAGGGGCACTGAAGCTTTCTTT	CASSLVPSRGTEAFF
few	TRBV6-1	TRBJ2-4	TRBD2	TGTGCCAGCAGTGCAACAAGCGGGAGGGAAAACATTCAGTACTTC	CASSATSGRENIQYF
few	TRBV10-3	TRBJ2-7	-	TGTGCCATCAGTGAGGCGGGGCCTATACAGTACTTC	CAISEAGPIQYF
-	TRBV23-1	TRBJ1-1	-	TGCGCCAGCAGTCAAAAACGGGACACCGCCCAGAACACTGAAGCTTTCTTT	CASSQKRDTAQNTEAFF
-	TRBV7-3	TRBJ1-4	TRBD1	TGTGCCAGCAGCCCGACAGGGTCCGGGAATGAAAAACTGTTTTTT	CASSPTGSGNEKLFF
-	TRBV5-1	TRBJ2-7	-	TGCGCCAGCAGCTTGGGTCCAGGAGGAACCTCCTACGAGCAGTACTTC	CASSLGPGGTSYEQYF
-	TRBV6-5	TRBJ1-1	-	TGTGCCAGCAGTCCGTTGAGGGGAGGCGCTGAAGCTTTCTTT	CASSPLRGGAEAFF
once	TRBV27	TRBJ2-1	-	TGTGCCAGCAGATTTCTAGCGTCTCAGTTCTTC	CASRFLASQFF
-	TRBV28	TRBJ2-7	-	TGTGCCACCCTGACAGCAACCTACGAGCAGTACTTC	CATLTATYEQYF
-	TRBV11-2	TRBJ2-1	-	TGTGCCAGTACACTCGAGAGCGTATCCAAGCAGTTCTTC	CASTLESVSKQFF
-	TRBV18	TRBJ1-2	-	TGTGCCAGCTCACCACCGGACGGGGGGTATAACTATGGCTACATCTTC	CASSPPDGGYNYGYIF
-	TRBV7-9	TRBJ2-7	-	TGTGCCAGCAGCTTGGCAGCGGGTGTTTCCTACGAGCAGTACTTC	CASSLAAGVSYEQYF
-	TRBV6-6	TRBJ2-3	TRBD2	TGTGCCAGCAGTGCCCCGGTGACTAGCATTAGAGATACGCAGTATTTT	CASSAPVTSIRDTQYF
-	TRBV6-5	TRBJ1-2	-	TGTGCCAGCTCCCCGGGTACTTATGGCTACACCTTC	CASSPGTYGYTF
-	TRBV19	TRBJ2-5	TRBD2	TGTGCCAGTAGTACGACGGGGGGGCGAGAGACCCAGTACTTC	CASSTTGGRETQYF
-	TRBV29-1	TRBJ1-2	TRBD1	TGCAGCGTTGAAGGGACAGGGGGCGGCTACACCTTC	CSVEGTGGGYTF
few	TRBV29-1	TRBJ2-1	TRBD2	TGCAGCGTCGTCGGGGTGTCGGGAGGGAATGAGCAGTTCTTC	CSVVGVSGGNEQFF
-	TRBV19	TRBJ2-1	-	TGTGCCAGTAGTATAGCCGATGAGCAGTTCTTC	CASSIADEQFF
-	TRBV5-6	TRBJ1-1	-	TGTGCCAGCAGCTACCGACTGGCGAACACTGAAGCTTTCTTT	CASSYRLANTEAFF
-	TRBV19	TRBJ2-3	TRBD2	TGTGCCAGTAGTATACTAGCGGGGGGCACAGATACGCAGTATTTT	CASSILAGGTDTQYF
-	TRBV7-9	TRBJ2-1	TRBD1	TGTGCCAGCAGCCCAGGACAGGGGTACAATGAGCAGTTCTTC	CASSPGQGYNEQFF